The next 29 T cell receptor beta chains were all read from a single sample in a study of control samples from healthy donors and cancer patients. Method: immunoSEQ multiplex PCR; TCRdb's copy keeps in-frame clones and lacks some. The sample includes approximately 140,000 clones, under 95% of them seen just once. Input material: blood. The receptor set was obtained from a young man in good health.

The gene calls are TRBV28 and TRBJ1-5, with 7 bases identical to TRBD1. There are 18 residues in the CDR3. CDR1 and CDR2 (germline): MDHEN, SYDVKM. J was trimmed by 0 bases and V by 3 bases; bases with no gene match: 11. The CDR3 region has the DNA TGTGCCAGCAGTTTTGGGAGGGGGCAGCCCTATAGCAATCAGCCCCAGCATTTT. Encoded protein: CASSFGRGQPYSNQPQHF. Supplemented by reference TRBV28 and TRBJ1-5, the full variable domain reads DVKVTQSSRYLVKRTGEKVFLECVQDMDHENMFWYRQDPGLGLRLIYFSYDVKMKEKGDIPEGYSVSREKKERFSLILESASTNQTSMYLCASSFGRGQPYSNQPQHFGDGTRLSIL.

J is TRBJ1-5 and V is TRBV5-1; D call uncertain. The V gene's germline CDR1 is SGHRS and CDR2 YFSETQ. V lost 0 bases to trimming and J lost 0 bases, with 10 bases between them. This CDR3 comprises 16 residues. CDR3 in amino acids: CASSLGTYYSNQPQHF. DNA of the CDR3: TGCGCCAGCAGCTTGGGGACGTATTATAGCAATCAGCCCCAGCATTTT.

J is TRBJ2-7 and V is TRBV11-2; maybe TRBD1 (5 bases). The CDR3 totals 13 residues. Per germline, CDR1 SGHAT and CDR2 FQNNGV. The V and J ends lost 6 bases and 3 bases respectively, with 12 bases between them. The CDR3 DNA follows: TGTGCCAGCAGGGGGCCGGGCATCTACGAGCAGTACTTC. It translates to CASRGPGIYEQYF.

The V call is TRBV7-2, the J call TRBJ2-3; D is perhaps TRBD2 (5 bases). V was trimmed by 3 bases and J by 6 bases, leaving 13 bases between them. This CDR3 has 14 residues. CDR1 is SGHTA, CDR2 FQGNSA, per germline. The CDR3 DNA follows: TGTGCCAGCAGCTTCGGGGTCGGGCCCGATACGCAGTATTTT. Encoded protein: CASSFGVGPDTQYF.

The rearrangement links TRBV7-6 to TRBJ2-1; 9 nucleotides align to TRBD2. Germline CDR1 and CDR2: SGHVS and FNYEAQ. The CDR3 length is 15 residues. With 5 bases clipped from V and 5 bases from J, the junction kept 7 bases outside the gene matches. The CDR3 nucleotides are TGTGCCAGCAGCCAAAGCGGGGGGCCAAACAATGAGCAGTTCTTC. Protein sequence: CASSQSGGPNNEQFF.

The chain combines TRBV5-6 with TRBJ2-2; maybe TRBD2 (5 bases). This CDR3 has 15 amino acids. V was pared by 1 base and J by 4 bases, with 11 bases between. The germline gives CDR1 SGHDT, CDR2 YYEEEE. CDR3 protein: CASSLRGRSTGELFF. The DNA of the CDR3 is TGTGCCAGCAGCTTGCGAGGGCGTAGCACCGGGGAGCTGTTTTTT. The complete variable domain, with remaining parts taken from reference TRBV5-6 and TRBJ2-2, reads DAGVTQSPTHLIKTRGQQVTLRCSPKSGHDTVSWYQQALGQGPQFIFQYYEEEERQRGNFPDRFSGHQFPNYSSELNVNALLLGDSALYLCASSLRGRSTGELFFGEGSRLTVL.

The V gene is TRBV27, the J gene TRBJ1-4; D is uncertain. Between the trimmed V and J ends, which lost 2 bases and 3 bases, there was a span of 10 bases. CDR1 MNHEY and CDR2 SMNVEV come from the germline V gene (reference sequence). The length of the CDR3 is 15 residues. The chain's CDR3 is CASSLRLAPNEKLFF. CDR3 nucleotide sequence: TGTGCCAGCAGTTTACGGCTGGCACCTAATGAAAAACTGTTTTTT. The whole variable domain, filled in from reference TRBV27 and TRBJ1-4, reads EAQVTQNPRYLITVTGKKLTVTCSQNMNHEYMSWYRQDPGLGLRQIYYSMNVEVTDKGDVPEGYKVSRKEKRNFPLILESPSPNQTSLYFCASSLRLAPNEKLFFGSGTQLSVL.

On this clone itself: The junction shows a germline mismatch at one end, possibly a read error. The V gene is TRBV7-6, the J gene TRBJ1-4; 9 bases map to TRBD1. CDR3 size: 12 residues. Germline V CDR1 and CDR2: SGHVS, FNYEAQ. CDR3 bases: TGTGCCAATACAGGGGGCAGGGGAAAAACTGTTTTT. This codes for CANTGGRGKTVF.

V gene TRBV28 combines with J gene TRBJ1-3; D ambiguous. Germline assignment: CDR1 MDHEN and CDR2 SYDVKM. The CDR3 is 15 amino acids. V was trimmed by 7 bases and J by 0 bases, leaving 13 bases between them. CDR3 in DNA: TGTGCCAGCACCGACTCGGTCTACTCTGGAAACACCATATATTTT. This encodes CASTDSVYSGNTIYF.

This chain uses TRBV19 with TRBJ2-1; possibly TRBD1 for D (6 bases). CDR3 length: 14 residues. The germline gives CDR1 LNHDA, CDR2 SQIVND (reference sequence). V lost 1 base, J lost 2 bases, and 6 bases lay in between. This CDR3 is CASSIGTAYNEQFF. CDR3 nucleotide sequence: TGTGCCAGTAGTATAGGGACAGCCTACAATGAGCAGTTCTTC.

This clone occurred once. The gene calls are TRBV5-4 and TRBJ2-1; D may correspond to TRBD1 or TRBD2 (6 bases each). The V end was cut by 7 bases, the J end by 0 bases, with 17 bases between. In germline, CDR1 is SGHNT, CDR2 YYREEE (reference sequence). This CDR3 region has 16 residues. The CDR3: CASSHLGGSSYNEQFF. In nucleotides, the CDR3 is TGTGCCAGCTCCCATCTAGGGGGGAGCTCCTACAATGAGCAGTTCTTC.

This chain uses TRBV3-1 (or the pseudogene TRBV3-2) with TRBJ1-2; D is uncertain. In germline, CDR1 is LGHDT, CDR2 YNNKEL (reference sequence). The V and J ends lost 0 bases and 8 bases respectively, with 4 bases between them. The CDR3 consists of 11 residues. The CDR3 loop is CASSQEGGYTF. As DNA, the CDR3 is TGTGCCAGCAGCCAAGAGGGCGGCTACACCTTC.

The rearrangement joins TRBV4-1 to TRBJ1-3; TRBD1 might be the D (6 bases). CDR1 is MGHRA and CDR2 is YSYEKL in the germline V gene. Trimming took 4 bases from V and 2 from J, leaving 12 bases between them. The CDR3 spans 15 residues. The CDR3 sequence: CASSLGGNPGNTIYF. The CDR3 DNA follows: TGCGCCAGCAGCCTAGGGGGTAATCCTGGAAACACCATATATTTT.

The chain is built from TRBV6-5 and TRBJ1-3; D may be TRBD1 (6 bases). Germline-derived CDR1 and CDR2 are MNHEY and SVGAGI. The CDR3 has 15 amino acids. Trimming stripped 4 bases from V and 0 bases from J, with 10 bases between. In nucleotides, the CDR3 is TGTGCCAGCAGTTTAACAGGGAACTCTGGAAACACCATATATTTT. Translating it yields CASSLTGNSGNTIYF.

The chain is built from TRBV5-5 and TRBJ2-7; D gene ambiguous. The V gene's germline CDR1 is SGHKS and CDR2 YYEKEE (reference sequence). The CDR3 has 13 residues. V was clipped by 1 base and J by 3 bases, with 8 bases between them. The CDR3 sequence: CASSLWQDYEQYF. CDR3 in DNA: TGTGCCAGCAGCTTGTGGCAGGACTACGAGCAGTACTTC.

This chain links TRBV5-4 with TRBJ2-5; 9 bases match TRBD1. V lost 5 bases and J lost 4; bases outside the gene matches: 6. Germline V gene lookup returns CDR1 SGHNT and CDR2 YYREEE (reference sequence). The CDR3 length is 14 residues. The CDR3, as DNA: TGTGCCAGCAGAGCCGGGACAGGGTTAGAGACCCAGTACTTC. Amino acids: CASRAGTGLETQYF.

The chain joins TRBV7-6 to TRBJ2-7; D is ambiguous. Trimming removed 1 base from V and 6 bases from J, with 10 bases in between. Germline V CDR1 and CDR2: SGHVS, FNYEAQ. CDR3 length: 13 residues. The CDR3 sequence is CASSLGDLGEQYF. CDR3 sequence (DNA): TGTGCCAGCAGCTTAGGGGATTTAGGCGAGCAGTACTTC.

This rearrangement joins TRBV2 to TRBJ2-1; 9 bases line up with TRBD1. The V segment lost 5 bases and the J segment 9 bases; nucleotides outside the gene matches: 5. Germline lookup yields CDR1 SNHLY and CDR2 FYNNEI. The CDR3 sequence is 13 residues long. Here the CDR3 reads CASSLQGASEQFF. The CDR3 DNA follows: TGTGCCAGCAGTTTACAGGGGGCTAGTGAGCAGTTCTTC.

The V and J genes are TRBV7-9 and TRBJ1-2; D perhaps matches TRBD1 (5 bases). The CDR3 has 13 residues. Germline V CDR1 and CDR2: SEHNR, FQNEAQ (reference sequence). Trimming shortened V by 5 bases and J by 8 bases, and 15 bases separated the two germline ends. The CDR3 loop is CASSLLRGDGYTF. Here the CDR3 DNA reads TGTGCCAGCAGCCTACTCCGAGGGGACGGCTACACCTTC.

The chain couples TRBV2 to TRBJ2-7; a possible D gene is TRBD2 (5 bases). The CDR3 runs to 13 residues. V dropped 5 bases and J dropped 6 bases, with 14 bases sitting between them. CDR1 and CDR2 (germline): SNHLY, FYNNEI. The CDR3 nucleotides are TGTGCCAGCAGTTCCCCTGTGAGGGTCGAGCAGTACTTC. Its translation is CASSSPVRVEQYF. Full variable domain (missing parts from reference TRBV2 and TRBJ2-7): EPEVTQTPSHQVTQMGQEVILRCVPISNHLYFYWYRQILGQKVEFLVSFYNNEISEKSEIFDDQFSVERPDGSNFTLKIRSTKLEDSAMYFCASSSPVRVEQYFGPGTRLTVT.

This chain links TRBV10-2 with TRBJ1-4; 8 nucleotides line up with TRBD1. This CDR3 spans 16 amino acids. Germline lookup yields CDR1 WSHSY and CDR2 SAAADI. Germline trimming cut 4 bases from V and 8 bases from J; bases unmatched to any gene: 12. This CDR3 reads CASSVSPDRVDEKLFF. DNA for the CDR3: TGCGCCAGCAGTGTATCCCCGGACAGGGTAGACGAAAAACTGTTTTTT.

The V gene is TRBV7-2, the J gene TRBJ1-4; weak D call: TRBD1 (5 bases). In germline, CDR1 is SGHTA, CDR2 FQGNSA. CDR3 length: 12 residues. Trimming cost V 8 bases and J 7 bases, with 11 bases left between them. The DNA for the CDR3 is TGTGCCAGCCAACAGGAAGGTGAAAAACTGTTTTTT. It translates to CASQQEGEKLFF.

The chain is built from TRBV5-1 and TRBJ2-1, with 11 bases aligning to TRBD2. Trimming cost V 2 bases and J 7 bases; bases outside gene matches: 8. CDR1 and CDR2 from the germline V gene are SGHRS and YFSETQ. This CDR3 comprises 16 residues. The CDR3 DNA follows: TGCGCCAGCAGCTTTGAAGGGACTAGCGGTTCGAATGAGCAGTTCTTC. Translating gives CASSFEGTSGSNEQFF.

Here the CDR3 reads CASTPLGGGQNTEAFF. The DNA of the CDR3 is TGTGCCAGCACTCCTCTGGGGGGCGGTCAGAACACTGAAGCTTTCTTT. The gene calls are TRBV7-6 and TRBJ1-1; tentatively, D is TRBD1 (6 bases). Germline CDR1 SGHVS, CDR2 FNYEAQ. The CDR3 consists of 16 residues. Trimming shortened V by 7 bases and J by 1 base, and 19 bases separated the two germline ends. The variable domain in full, completed from reference TRBV7-6 and TRBJ1-1, reads GAGVSQSPRYKVTKRGQDVALRCDPISGHVSLYWYRQALGQGPEFLTYFNYEAQQDKSGLPNDRFSAERPEGSISTLTIQRTEQRDSAMYRCASTPLGGGQNTEAFFGQGTRLTVV.

The chain joins TRBV30 to TRBJ1-6; D is undetermined. Trimming pared 5 bases from V and 7 bases from J, leaving 12 bases between. Germline V gene lookup returns CDR1 GTSNPN and CDR2 SVGIG (reference sequence). The CDR3 contains 13 residues. CDR3 DNA: TGTGCCTGGGGTCTTGGGCAGAATTCACCCCTCCACTTT. It is translated as CAWGLGQNSPLHF.

The J gene is TRBJ2-1, the V gene TRBV3-1 (or the pseudogene TRBV3-2); either TRBD1 or TRBD2 may supply D (5 bases each). This CDR3 comprises 15 residues. Trimming shortened V by 5 bases and J by 10 bases, and 21 bases separated the two germline ends. Germline CDR1 and CDR2: LGHDT and YNNKEL (reference sequence). The CDR3 nucleotides are TGTGCCAGCAGCGCCCGGGACCCAGCTTTGTGGGAGCAGTTCTTC. Its protein product is CASSARDPALWEQFF.

The J gene is TRBJ2-1, the V gene TRBV6-4, with D possibly matching TRBD2 (6 bases). This CDR3 contains 15 residues. Trimming took off 4 bases at V and 6 bases at J, with 16 bases between the two ends. Germline V gene data show CDR1 as MRHNA and CDR2 as SNTAGT. The CDR3 DNA is TGTGCCAGCAGTGTCTTCCTTAGCGGCTCCAATGAGCAGTTCTTC. This gives the protein CASSVFLSGSNEQFF.

This clone was detected only once. The J gene is TRBJ2-3, the V gene TRBV5-1; TRBD2 matches 10 bases. Germline V lookup: CDR1 SGHRS, CDR2 YFSETQ. The CDR3 extends over 15 amino acids. V shed 2 bases, J shed 1 base, and the junction held 1 base outside the gene matches. The CDR3 region has the DNA TGCGCCAGCAGCTTAACTAGCGGGGGCACAGATACGCAGTATTTT. Encoded protein: CASSLTSGGTDTQYF.

V and J are TRBV20-1 and TRBJ2-3; no clear D. This CDR3 is built from 14 residues. With 3 bases removed from V and 2 bases from J, the gap between germline ends came to 12 bases. The germline gives CDR1 DFQATT, CDR2 SNEGSKA (reference sequence). The CDR3 DNA reads as TGCAGTGCTAGTTCCGGCTCCCCCACAGATACGCAGTATTTT. It specifies CSASSGSPTDTQYF.